Given below is one T cell receptor beta chain in context. Antigen specificity is unknown. The sample comes from a study of T cell responses to AZD1222 COVID-19 vaccine. Recipients boosted at about 4 weeks or about 12 weeks are pooled. Trimming left V 2 bases short and J 11 bases short, with 18 bases between. Germline lookup yields CDR1 MDHEN and CDR2 SYDVKM. The CDR3 consists of 14 residues. Study findings and constraints: Spike as a whole was targeted by vaccine-associated CD4 TCRs, dominant at 160-218 and 743-854. Repertoires in all cases were sampled only once the peak T cell response had passed. Donors were mostly white British, more females; clonal diversity possibly underestimated.

Profiled with immunoSEQ multiplex PCR; TCRdb holds only in-frame clones, not every one. This repertoire shows more than 150,000 clones, 90% to 95% found once; its top ten account for more than 1.5%. The sample in question was peripheral blood, obtained 28 days after the second AZD1222 dose. This chain uses TRBV28 with TRBJ1-1; D is ambiguous. The TCR sequence derives from an adult who received the AZD1222 COVID-19 vaccine. This chain's CDR3 is CASSLPSGGGEAFF. The CDR3 DNA reads TGTGCCAGCAGTTTACCATCGGGCGGCGGGGAGGCTTTCTTT.